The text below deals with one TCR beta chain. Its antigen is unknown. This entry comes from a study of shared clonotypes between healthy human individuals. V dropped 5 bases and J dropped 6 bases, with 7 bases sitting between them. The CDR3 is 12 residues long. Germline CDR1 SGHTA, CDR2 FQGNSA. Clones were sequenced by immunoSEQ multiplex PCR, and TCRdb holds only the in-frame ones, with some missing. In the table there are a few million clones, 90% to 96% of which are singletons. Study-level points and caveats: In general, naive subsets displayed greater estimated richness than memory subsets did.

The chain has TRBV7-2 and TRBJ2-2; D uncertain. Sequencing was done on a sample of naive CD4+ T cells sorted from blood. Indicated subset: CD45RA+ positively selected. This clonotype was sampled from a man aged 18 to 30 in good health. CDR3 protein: CASSRPAGELFF. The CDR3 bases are TGTGCCAGCAGCCGCCCAGCCGGGGAGCTGTTTTTT.